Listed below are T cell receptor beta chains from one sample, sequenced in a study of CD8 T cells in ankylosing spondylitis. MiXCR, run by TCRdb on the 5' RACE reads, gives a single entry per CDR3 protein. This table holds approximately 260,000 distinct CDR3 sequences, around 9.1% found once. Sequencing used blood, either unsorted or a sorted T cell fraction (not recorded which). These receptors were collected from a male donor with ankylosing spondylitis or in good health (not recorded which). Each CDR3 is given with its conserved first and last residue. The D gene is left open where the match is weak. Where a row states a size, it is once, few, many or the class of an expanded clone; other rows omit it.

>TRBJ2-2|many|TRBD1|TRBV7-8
TGTGCCAGCAGCCGGGACAGGAACACCGGGGAGCTGTTTTTT
CASSRDRNTGELFF
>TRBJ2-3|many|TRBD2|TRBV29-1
TGCAGCGTTGAATCTCGGACTAGCCCAGATACGCAGTATTTT
CSVESRTSPDTQYF
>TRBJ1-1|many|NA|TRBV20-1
TGCAGTGCTCCTCAGGGAGGGTCGAACACTGAAGCTTTCTTT
CSAPQGGSNTEAFF
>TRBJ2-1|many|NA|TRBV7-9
TGTGCCAGCAGCTTTCTGGCGGGCTCCTACAATGAGCAGTTCTTC
CASSFLAGSYNEQFF
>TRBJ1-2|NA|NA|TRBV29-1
TGCAGCGTTGAAGTGGCGGACAGTTTCCCCGGAGGCTACACCTTC
CSVEVADSFPGGYTF
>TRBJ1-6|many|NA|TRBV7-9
TGTGCCAGCAGCCGAACGCAGGGAACGAATTCACCCCTCCACTTT
CASSRTQGTNSPLHF
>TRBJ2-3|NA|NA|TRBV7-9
TGTGCCAGCAGCTTACCCCTCTCCTGGACAGATACGCAGTATTTT
CASSLPLSWTDTQYF
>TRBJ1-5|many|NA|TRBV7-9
TGTGCCAGCAGCTTAACAGGGTTGAATCAGCCCCAGCATTTT
CASSLTGLNQPQHF
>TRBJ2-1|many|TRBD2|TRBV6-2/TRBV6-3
TGTGCCAGCAGCCCCGGGGTCAGCGGGGGCCGCTTGTATGAGCAGTTCTTC
CASSPGVSGGRLYEQFF
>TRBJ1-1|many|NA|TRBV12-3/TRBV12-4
TGTGCCAGCAGTTTTAAGGGCAGGTCCACTGAAGCTTTCTTT
CASSFKGRSTEAFF
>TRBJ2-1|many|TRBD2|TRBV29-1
TGCAGCGTTGAAGACACCGGGACTAGCGGGTACTCCTACAATGAGCAGTTCTTC
CSVEDTGTSGYSYNEQFF
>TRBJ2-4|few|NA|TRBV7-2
TGTGCCAGCAGCTTCCCCGGGATTTCAAAAAACATTCAGTACTTC
CASSFPGISKNIQYF
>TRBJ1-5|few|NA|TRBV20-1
TGCAGTGCTAGAAACGGGGGTAGCAATCAGCCCCAGCATTTT
CSARNGGSNQPQHF
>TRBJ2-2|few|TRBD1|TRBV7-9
TGTGCCAGCAGCTTTTGGGGACAGGGGACCGGGGAGCTGTTTTTT
CASSFWGQGTGELFF
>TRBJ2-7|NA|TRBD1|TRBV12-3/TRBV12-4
TGTGCCAGCAGTCAAACCGGGACAGGGGGGTACGAGCAGTACTTC
CASSQTGTGGYEQYF
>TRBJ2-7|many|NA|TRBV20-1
TGCAGTGCTAGAGGGGCAGGGATCGACGAGCAGTACTTC
CSARGAGIDEQYF
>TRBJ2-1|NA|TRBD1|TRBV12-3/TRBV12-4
TGTGCCAGCAGTTTGTCAGGGCCAGGGGGCTACAATGAGCAGTTCTTC
CASSLSGPGGYNEQFF
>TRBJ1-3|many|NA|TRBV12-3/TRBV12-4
TGTGCCAGCAGTTTGGGGGCCAACTCTGGAAACACCATATATTTT
CASSLGANSGNTIYF
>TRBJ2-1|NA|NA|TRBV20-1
TGCAGTGCTAGCGGACAGATTATAAACAATGAGCAGTTCTTC
CSASGQIINNEQFF
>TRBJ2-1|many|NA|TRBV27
TGTGCCACCAAGAGCGGCTCCTACAATGAGCAGTTCTTC
CATKSGSYNEQFF
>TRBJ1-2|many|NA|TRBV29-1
TGCAGCACCCCAGCCTTAGAGCGTGGCTACACCTTC
CSTPALERGYTF
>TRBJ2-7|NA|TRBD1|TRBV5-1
TGCGCCAGCAGCTCTCCGGGACAGGGTGGACCCTACGAGCAGTACTTC
CASSSPGQGGPYEQYF
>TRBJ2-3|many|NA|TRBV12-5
TGTGCTAGTGGTTCTCTGGGGGTAACAGATACGCAGTATTTT
CASGSLGVTDTQYF
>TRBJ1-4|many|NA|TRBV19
TGTGCCAGTCAGGTTCGGGACGCCGGTCGGAAACTGTTTTTT
CASQVRDAGRKLFF
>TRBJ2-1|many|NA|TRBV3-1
TGTGCCAGCGGTAGTAAGGGGCTAACCTACAATGAGCAGTTCTTC
CASGSKGLTYNEQFF
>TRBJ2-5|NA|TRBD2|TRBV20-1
TGCAGTGCTAGAGAGGCTAGCGGCCAAGAGACCCAGTACTTC
CSAREASGQETQYF
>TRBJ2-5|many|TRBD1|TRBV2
TGTGCCAGCAGTGAAACAGGGGGCGAGACCCAGTACTTC
CASSETGGETQYF
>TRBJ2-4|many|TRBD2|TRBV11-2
TGTGCCAGCAGCTTTGATAGCGGGGGGGGTTTAGCCAAAAACATTCAGTACTTC
CASSFDSGGGLAKNIQYF
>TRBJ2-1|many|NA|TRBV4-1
TGCGCCAGCAGCCAAGAGTTTAGGGGGGGAGTTGGTTCCTACAATGAGCAGTTCTTC
CASSQEFRGGVGSYNEQFF
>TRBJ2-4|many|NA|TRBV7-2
TGTGCCAGCAGCTCAGCCGGACTAGCCAAAAACATTCAGTACTTC
CASSSAGLAKNIQYF
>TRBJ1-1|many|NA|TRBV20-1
TGCAGTGCTAGAGATGGATCCATGAACACTGAAGCTTTCTTT
CSARDGSMNTEAFF
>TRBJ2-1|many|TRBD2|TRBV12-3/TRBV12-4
TGTGCCAGCAGTTTACTTCCGGCTAGCGGGGGGGCCTCCAATGAGCAGTTCTTC
CASSLLPASGGASNEQFF
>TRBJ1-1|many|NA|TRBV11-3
TGTGCCAGCAGCTCCGAATGGGGGAATTTAGTAACTGAAGCTTTCTTT
CASSSEWGNLVTEAFF
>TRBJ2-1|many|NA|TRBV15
TGTGCCACCAGCAGAGATAGGAGGAGCTCCTACAATGAGCAGTTCTTC
CATSRDRRSSYNEQFF
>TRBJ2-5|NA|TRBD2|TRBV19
TGTGCCAGTAGTCAAGCGGGGAGAAAAGAGACCCAGTACTTC
CASSQAGRKETQYF
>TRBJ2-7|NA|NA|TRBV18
TGTGCCAGCTCACCACCGAGCGGTTACGCGCAGTACTTC
CASSPPSGYAQYF
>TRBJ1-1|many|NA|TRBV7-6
TGTGCCAGCAGATCCAATCTAGGAGTGAACACTGAAGCTTTCTTT
CASRSNLGVNTEAFF
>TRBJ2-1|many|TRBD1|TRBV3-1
TGTGCCAGCAGTGACAGGGGGTCCTACAATGAGCAGTTCTTC
CASSDRGSYNEQFF
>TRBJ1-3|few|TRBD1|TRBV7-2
TGTGCCAGCAGCGACTCCTACGACAGGGCTGGAAACACCATATATTTT
CASSDSYDRAGNTIYF
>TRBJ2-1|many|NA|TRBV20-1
TGCAGCGGAACCGGGACCCCAGAGGGCAATGAGCAGTTCTTC
CSGTGTPEGNEQFF
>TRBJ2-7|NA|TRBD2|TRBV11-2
TGTGCCAGCAGCTTACGAGGACTAGCGGGGGGGTCCTCCTACGAGCAGTACTTC
CASSLRGLAGGSSYEQYF
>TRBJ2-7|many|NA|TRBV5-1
TGCGCCAGCAGCTTGGGACACCTAGGCTACGAGCAGTACTTC
CASSLGHLGYEQYF
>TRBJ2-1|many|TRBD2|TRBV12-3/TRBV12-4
TGTGCCAGCAGTCCTCCTAGCGGGGGATACAATGAGCAGTTCTTC
CASSPPSGGYNEQFF
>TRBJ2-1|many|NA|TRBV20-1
TGCAGTGCTGTGAGTACCCGCTCCTACAATGAGCAGTTCTTC
CSAVSTRSYNEQFF
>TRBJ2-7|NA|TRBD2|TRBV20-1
TGCAGTGCGTCTAGCGGGGGGACGGGAGACGAGCAGTACTTC
CSASSGGTGDEQYF
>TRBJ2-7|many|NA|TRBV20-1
TGCAGTGCTAGAGATTTCGGGGGGCGAGAGCAGTACTTC
CSARDFGGREQYF
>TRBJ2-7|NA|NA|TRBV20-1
TGCTGCGCGGGTCAGGGTCCCCGCTTCTACGAGCAGTACTTC
CCAGQGPRFYEQYF
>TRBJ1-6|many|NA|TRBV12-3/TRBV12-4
TGTGCCAGCAGCTTCACTTCGGCCTTACTTAATTCACCCCTCCACTTT
CASSFTSALLNSPLHF
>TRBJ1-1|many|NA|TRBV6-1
TGTGCCAGCAGCCAAACAGGGAACACTGAAGCTTTCTTT
CASSQTGNTEAFF
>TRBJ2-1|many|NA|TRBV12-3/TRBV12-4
TGTGCCAGCAGTTTCCCCACCGGGCTCTACAATGAGCAGTTCTTC
CASSFPTGLYNEQFF
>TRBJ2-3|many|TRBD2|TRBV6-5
TGTGCCAGCAGTTCCGGGACTAGCATCATCACAGATACGCAGTATTTT
CASSSGTSIITDTQYF